The 19 T cell receptor beta chains presented below share a single source sample, sequenced in a study of blood T cell repertoires in COVID-19. Profiling relied on immunoSEQ multiplex PCR, and the TCRdb table lists in-frame clones only, not all of them. The sample comprises roughly 200,000 clones, around 80% of which are singletons, and roughly 9.4% rests with the top ten. The sequencing input was peripheral blood. The receptors stem from a man in his forties with active or convalescent COVID-19.

The chain is built from TRBV6-4 and TRBJ2-2; possible D gene TRBD1, 7 bases. Looked up from germline, CDR1 is MRHNA and CDR2 is SNTAGT. The CDR3 is made up of 15 amino acids. The V end was cut by 6 bases, the J end by 2 bases, with 13 bases between. This CDR3 is CASRGGGSNTGELFF. DNA for the CDR3: TGTGCCAGCAGAGGAGGGGGCTCTAACACCGGGGAGCTGTTTTTT.

The V and J genes are TRBV7-2 and TRBJ1-1, with D possibly TRBD1 on 6 matching bases. CDR3 length: 14 amino acids. Germline CDR1 is SGHTA and CDR2 is FQGNSA. Trimming cost V 4 bases and J 10 bases, with 19 bases left between them. CDR3 sequence: CASSSSTRQAAAFF. The CDR3 coding sequence is TGTGCCAGCAGCTCCTCAACCAGACAGGCCGCAGCTTTCTTT.

The chain joins TRBV30 to TRBJ1-3, with D possibly being TRBD1 (5 bases). The germline V and J ends were trimmed by 7 bases and 2 bases, with 12 bases remaining between them. Per the germline V gene, CDR1 is GTSNPN and CDR2 is SVGIG (reference sequence). The CDR3 loop spans 13 amino acids. The CDR3 region is CASFSGAGNTIYF. CDR3 nucleotide sequence: TGTGCCTCCTTCTCGGGGGCTGGAAACACCATATATTTT.

This chain connects TRBV2 to TRBJ2-7; TRBD1 matches 9 bases. This CDR3 has 15 residues. The germline V gene encodes CDR1 SNHLY and CDR2 FYNNEI. Trimming at V came to 3 bases and at J to 5 bases, leaving 8 bases not matched to a gene. The CDR3 reads CASSDAGTGLHEQYF. CDR3 sequence (DNA): TGTGCCAGCAGTGACGCCGGGACAGGGCTTCACGAGCAGTACTTC.

This clone was picked up a small number of times. The V gene is TRBV9, the J gene TRBJ2-5, with 7 bases fitting TRBD1. Germline assignment: CDR1 SGDLS and CDR2 YYNGEE. The V gene end was trimmed by 4 bases and the J gene end by 4 bases; junction bases not matched to a gene: 4. There are 13 residues in the CDR3. CDR3: CASSRGRGETQYF. In DNA, the CDR3 is TGTGCCAGCAGCAGGGGGCGAGGAGAGACCCAGTACTTC. Supplemented by reference TRBV9 and TRBJ2-5, the full variable domain reads DSGVTQTPKHLITATGQRVTLRCSPRSGDLSVYWYQQSLDQGLQFLIQYYNGEERAKGNILERFSAQQFPDLHSELNLSSLELGDSALYFCASSRGRGETQYFGPGTRLLVL.

V and J are TRBV11-3 and TRBJ2-2, with D perhaps matching TRBD1 (5 bases). The CDR3 covers 15 residues. Germline CDR1 is SGHNT and CDR2 is YENEEA. V was clipped by 1 base and J by 4 bases, with 10 bases between them. The CDR3 DNA sequence: TGTGCCAGCAGCTTAGGAGACAGCGTCACCGGGGAGCTGTTTTTT. It codes for CASSLGDSVTGELFF.

The V gene is TRBV12-5, the J gene TRBJ2-3; no definite D call. The CDR3 loop spans 14 amino acids. Trimming stripped 0 bases from V and 4 bases from J, with 8 bases between. Germline CDR1 reads LGHNT; CDR2 reads FRNRAP. The CDR3 sequence: CASGLVTSADTQYF. The CDR3, as DNA: TGTGCTAGTGGTTTGGTTACGTCAGCAGATACGCAGTATTTT.

The chain couples TRBV7-2 to TRBJ2-2; perhaps TRBD2 as D (6 bases). The length of the CDR3 is 16 residues. The V gene lost 1 base and the J gene lost 3 bases, with 12 bases spanning the gap. Germline CDR1 SGHTA, CDR2 FQGNSA. The CDR3 DNA follows: TGTGCCAGCAGCTTAGGCGGGATCAGTTACACCGGGGAGCTGTTTTTT. Translating it yields CASSLGGISYTGELFF.

V is TRBV7-2 and J is TRBJ2-7; D might be TRBD1 (6 bases). Germline CDR1 SGHTA, CDR2 FQGNSA. With 6 bases removed from V and 2 bases from J, the gap between germline ends came to 14 bases. This CDR3 is built from 14 residues. The CDR3 loop reads CASSHRQATYEQYF. DNA for the CDR3: TGTGCCAGCAGTCACAGACAGGCAACCTACGAGCAGTACTTC.

The chain links TRBV5-1 to TRBJ1-2; a possible D gene is TRBD1 (6 bases). Trimming pared 4 bases from V and 4 bases from J, leaving 11 bases between. The CDR3 is 13 amino acids. Germline V gives CDR1 SGHRS, CDR2 YFSETQ. The CDR3 sequence: CASSKDSIYGYTF. As DNA, the CDR3 is TGCGCCAGCAGCAAGGACAGCATCTATGGCTACACCTTC.

This clone was recorded once. The chain couples TRBV7-8 to TRBJ1-3, with 10 bases aligning to TRBD1. V shed 5 bases, J shed 1 base, and the junction held 5 bases outside the gene matches. Germline loops: CDR1 SGHVS, CDR2 FQNEAQ. CDR3 size: 16 residues. The CDR3 loop reads CASSPRDRGSGNTIYF. The DNA for the CDR3 is TGTGCCAGCAGCCCTCGGGACAGGGGATCTGGAAACACCATATATTTT.

This clone was counted a few times. The chain combines TRBV7-9 with TRBJ2-3; 11 bases match TRBD2. Looked up from germline, CDR1 is SEHNR and CDR2 is FQNEAQ (reference sequence). The length of the CDR3 is 15 residues. V shed 5 bases and J 6 bases; nucleotides not matched to a gene: 7. CDR3 loop: CASSVSGGAGDTQYF. The CDR3 coding sequence is TGTGCCAGCAGCGTTAGCGGGGGGGCAGGCGATACGCAGTATTTT.

The chain is built from TRBV2 and TRBJ2-1; 13 bases line up with TRBD2. The CDR3 runs 14 residues. Germline lookup yields CDR1 SNHLY and CDR2 FYNNEI. Trimming removed 8 bases from V and 8 bases from J; junction bases left unmatched: 6. This chain's CDR3 is CASLGLAGAHEQFF. CDR3 DNA sequence: TGTGCCAGCCTAGGACTAGCGGGAGCTCATGAGCAGTTCTTC.

V gene TRBV30 combines with J gene TRBJ1-2; the match to TRBD1 covers 7 bases. With 0 bases clipped from V and 4 bases from J, the junction kept 5 bases outside the gene matches. From germline, CDR1 is GTSNPN and CDR2 SVGIG (reference sequence). This CDR3 has 14 residues. The CDR3 nucleotides are TGTGCCTGGAGTGTACCTGGGGACAGCTATGGCTACACCTTC. Protein sequence: CAWSVPGDSYGYTF.

This chain connects TRBV6-6 to TRBJ1-2, with D tentatively TRBD1 (5 bases). The CDR3 has 14 amino acids. The V end was cut by 2 bases, the J end by 2 bases, with 9 bases between. Germline CDR1 MNHNY, CDR2 SVGAGI (reference sequence). The CDR3 DNA reads as TGTGCCAGCAGTTACAATGCAGGGAACTATGGCTACACCTTC. As protein: CASSYNAGNYGYTF.

The genes are TRBV27 and TRBJ2-1, with 13 bases aligning to TRBD2. V was clipped by 6 bases and J by 3 bases; unmatched bases: 8. The CDR3 consists of 17 residues. Germline CDR1 is MNHEY and CDR2 is SMNVEV (reference sequence). The CDR3 nucleotides are TGTGCCAGCAGAAGGACTAGCGGGAGTCGGAACTACAATGAGCAGTTCTTC. Amino acids: CASRRTSGSRNYNEQFF.

The gene calls are TRBV30 and TRBJ1-3, with no clear D. This CDR3 has 12 residues. V lost 0 bases and J lost 8, with 8 bases in between. Germline lookup yields CDR1 GTSNPN and CDR2 SVGIG (reference sequence). The chain's CDR3 is CAWSVTSDTIYF. The CDR3 nucleotides are TGTGCCTGGAGTGTAACCTCGGACACCATATATTTT.

This chain connects TRBV5-8 to TRBJ2-7; 7 bases are shared with TRBD1. The germline CDR1 and CDR2 sequences are SGHTS and YDEGEE. V gave up 1 base and J gave up 2 bases; unmatched junction bases: 3. This CDR3 is built from 14 residues. The CDR3 sequence is CASSLNRGAYEQYF. CDR3 in DNA: TGTGCCAGCAGCTTGAACAGGGGAGCCTACGAGCAGTACTTC. The entire variable domain, with the rest obtained from reference TRBV5-8 and TRBJ2-7, is as follows: EAGVTQSPTHLIKTRGQQATLRCSPISGHTSVYWYQQALGLGLQFLLWYDEGEERNRGNFPPRFSGRQFPNYSSELNVNALELEDSALYLCASSLNRGAYEQYFGPGTRLTVT.

The J gene is TRBJ2-1, the V gene TRBV5-1; TRBD2 matches 10 bases. From germline, CDR1 is SGHRS and CDR2 YFSETQ. J was trimmed by 5 bases and V by 1 base; bases with no gene match: 6. This CDR3 has 16 amino acids. CDR3 loop: CASSLSAGGPNNEQFF. CDR3 coding DNA: TGCGCCAGCAGCTTGTCAGCGGGGGGGCCAAACAATGAGCAGTTCTTC.